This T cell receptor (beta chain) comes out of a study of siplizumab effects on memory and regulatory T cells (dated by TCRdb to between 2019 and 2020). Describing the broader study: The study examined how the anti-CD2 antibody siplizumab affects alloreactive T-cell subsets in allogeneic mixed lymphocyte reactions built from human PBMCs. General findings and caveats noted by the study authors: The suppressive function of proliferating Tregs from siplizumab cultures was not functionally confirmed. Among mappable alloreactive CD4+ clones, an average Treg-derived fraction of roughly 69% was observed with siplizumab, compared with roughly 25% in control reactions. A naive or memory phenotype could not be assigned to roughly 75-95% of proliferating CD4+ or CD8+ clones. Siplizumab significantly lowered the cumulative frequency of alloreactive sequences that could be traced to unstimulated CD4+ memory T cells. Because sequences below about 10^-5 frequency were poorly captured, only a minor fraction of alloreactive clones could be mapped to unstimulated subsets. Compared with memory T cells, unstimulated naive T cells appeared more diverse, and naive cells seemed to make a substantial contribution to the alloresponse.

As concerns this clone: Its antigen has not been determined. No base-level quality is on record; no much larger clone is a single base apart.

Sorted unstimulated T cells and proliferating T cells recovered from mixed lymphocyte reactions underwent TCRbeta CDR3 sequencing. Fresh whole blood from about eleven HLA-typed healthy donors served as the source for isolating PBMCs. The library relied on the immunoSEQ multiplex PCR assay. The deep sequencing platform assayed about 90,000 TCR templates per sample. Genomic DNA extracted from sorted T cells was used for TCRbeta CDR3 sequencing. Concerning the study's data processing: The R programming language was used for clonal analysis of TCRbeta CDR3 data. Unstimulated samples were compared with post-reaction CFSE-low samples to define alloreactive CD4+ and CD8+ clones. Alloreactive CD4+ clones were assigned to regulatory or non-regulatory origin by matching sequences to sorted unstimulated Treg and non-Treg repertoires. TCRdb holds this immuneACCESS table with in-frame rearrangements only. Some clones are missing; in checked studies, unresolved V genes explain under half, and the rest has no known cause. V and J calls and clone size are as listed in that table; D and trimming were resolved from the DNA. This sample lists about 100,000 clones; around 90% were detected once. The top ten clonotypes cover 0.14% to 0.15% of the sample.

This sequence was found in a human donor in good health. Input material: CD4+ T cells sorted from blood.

The CDR3 loop reads CASSTLDGTGYGYTF. In nucleotide form, the sequence is TGTGCCAGTAGTACCCTAGACGGGACAGGGTATGGCTACACCTTC. Recombination linked TRBV19 to TRBJ1-2, with 9 central nucleotides matching TRBD1. The germline V gene (reference sequence) yields LNHDA for CDR1 and SQIVND for CDR2. Trimming removed 4 bases from V and 5 bases from J; the gene matches leave 8 bases unexplained. From the cysteine up to the phenylalanine, the CDR3 has a length of 15 residues. The only DNA kept is the CDR3, 45 bases in frame from the first base.